One and the same sample provided the 20 T cell receptor beta chains below, sequenced in a study of CD8 T cells in ankylosing spondylitis. TCRdb itself ran the 5' RACE reads through MiXCR, one entry per CDR3 protein. In the table there are 150,000 to 200,000 distinct CDR3 sequences, 25% to 35% of which are singletons. The sample taken for sequencing was synovial fluid, either unsorted or a sorted T cell fraction (not recorded which). The receptors shown here come from a male donor with ankylosing spondylitis.

V gene TRBV20-1 combines with J gene TRBJ2-3; 9 nucleotides align to TRBD1. The CDR3 spans 15 residues. J was trimmed by 2 bases and V by 5 bases; bases with no gene match: 8. In germline, CDR1 is DFQATT, CDR2 SNEGSKA (reference sequence). The CDR3 sequence is CSALRGTGLTDTQYF. As DNA, the CDR3 is TGCAGTGCTCTCAGAGGGACAGGGCTCACAGATACGCAGTATTTT.

This clonotype was found a few times. The chain links TRBV12-3 or TRBV12-4 to TRBJ1-1; possibly TRBD1 for D (5 bases). The CDR3 sequence is 14 residues long. V shed 6 bases and J shed 1 base, with 12 bases lying between them. The CDR3 sequence: CASSPADRNTEAFF. DNA for the CDR3: TGTGCCAGCAGCCCCGCCGACAGGAACACTGAAGCTTTCTTT.

This clonotype has a handful of counts. This chain links TRBV18 with TRBJ1-6, with D maybe TRBD1 (6 bases). V was shortened by 5 bases and J by 9 bases, with 14 bases between the two germline ends. The CDR3 spans 14 residues. In germline, CDR1 is KGHSH, CDR2 LQKENI. The CDR3 protein is CASSSDRLASPLHF. The CDR3 nucleotides read TGTGCCAGCTCAAGTGACAGGTTGGCTTCACCCCTCCACTTT.

This chain links TRBV5-1 with TRBJ1-2; maybe TRBD1 (6 bases). This CDR3 is built from 14 residues. V lost 1 base, J lost 2 bases, and 9 bases lay in between. The germline gives CDR1 SGHRS, CDR2 YFSETQ. CDR3 nucleotide sequence: TGCGCCAGCAGCTTGTCCGGACAGAACTATGGCTACACCTTC. Residues: CASSLSGQNYGYTF.

This chain links TRBV29-1 with TRBJ2-7; D perhaps matches TRBD1 (5 bases). Trimming pared 3 bases from V and 5 bases from J, leaving 11 bases between. The germline V gene has CDR1 SQVTM and CDR2 ANQGSEA. CDR3 length: 12 residues. The DNA for the CDR3 is TGCAGCGTTGAGATGACAGTGGACGAGCAGTACTTC. This sequence encodes CSVEMTVDEQYF.

The chain employs TRBV12-3 or TRBV12-4 and TRBJ1-2; perhaps TRBD1 as D (6 bases). The CDR3 loop spans 14 amino acids. The V end lost 5 bases, the J end lost 5 bases, and 15 bases lay between the germline ends. The CDR3 nucleotides read TGTGCCAGCAGTAGAGGGGGGAGTAGTTATGGCTACACCTTC. This encodes CASSRGGSSYGYTF.

This clonotype was seen a few times. The chain carries TRBV10-3 and TRBJ2-7; TRBD1 might be the D (8 bases). Per the germline V gene, CDR1 is ENHRY and CDR2 is SYGVKD. This CDR3 spans 16 amino acids. The V and J ends lost 4 bases and 3 bases respectively, with 19 bases between them. CDR3 DNA: TGTGCCATCAGTGCCCGAACAGGGGGGGGTAGCTACGAGCAGTACTTC. Translated, it gives CAISARTGGGSYEQYF.

The table lists this clonotype with a few counts. This chain uses TRBV11-2 with TRBJ2-4, with 10 bases lining up with TRBD2. The CDR3 is made up of 19 amino acids. V lost 1 base and J lost 1; bases outside the gene matches: 10. Germline CDR1 SGHAT, CDR2 FQNNGV. CDR3 DNA sequence: TGTGCCAGCAGCTTAGTTGGCCTAGCGGGAGTGGGTGCCAAAAACATTCAGTACTTC. This codes for CASSLVGLAGVGAKNIQYF.

In DNA form, the CDR3 reads TGTGCCAGCAGTTACTCGAGAGATAGCAATCAGCCCCAGCATTTT. This codes for CASSYSRDSNQPQHF. This chain uses TRBV6-5 with TRBJ1-5; D remains ambiguous. The germline CDR1 and CDR2 sequences are MNHEY and SVGAGI. CDR3 size: 15 residues. The ends were cut back, 0 bases at V and 0 bases at J, with 6 bases in the middle.

This chain joins TRBV20-1 and TRBJ2-5; 7 positions agree with TRBD2. With 1 base clipped from V and 14 bases from J, the junction kept 10 bases outside the gene matches. CDR1 and CDR2 from the germline V gene are DFQATT and SNEGSKA (reference sequence). The CDR3 covers 12 residues. CDR3 in amino acids: CSARAVGGWGYF. The CDR3, as DNA: TGCAGTGCTAGAGCAGTCGGGGGGTGGGGATACTTC.

This clonotype appeared a single time. The chain recombines TRBV20-1 with TRBJ2-3; 8 bases map to TRBD2. The J segment lost 0 bases and the V segment lost 5 bases, leaving 13 bases of the junction unmatched. Germline CDR1 and CDR2: DFQATT and SNEGSKA (reference sequence). The CDR3 contains 17 residues. CDR3 amino acids: CSADLPYSGISTDTQYF. CDR3 nucleotides: TGCAGTGCTGACCTCCCTTATAGCGGGATAAGCACAGATACGCAGTATTTT.

This clonotype was counted between two and nine times. The rearrangement joins TRBV4-2 to TRBJ2-3; TRBD2 agrees at 9 bases. With V trimmed by 1 base and J by 6 bases, 5 bases remained unmatched. Germline loops: CDR1 LGHNA, CDR2 YNFKEQ. This CDR3 has 15 amino acids. The chain's CDR3 is CASSQGAGGADTQYF. Here the CDR3 DNA reads TGTGCCAGCAGCCAAGGAGCGGGGGGCGCGGATACGCAGTATTTT.

The chain links TRBV7-9 to TRBJ1-4, with D tentatively TRBD1 (5 bases). Trimming cost V 0 bases and J 7 bases, with 9 bases left between them. This CDR3 is built from 14 residues. The germline gives CDR1 SEHNR, CDR2 FQNEAQ (reference sequence). As DNA, the CDR3 is TGTGCCAGCAGCTTAGCGGCAAGGGGTGAAAAACTGTTTTTT. This codes for CASSLAARGEKLFF.

This chain connects TRBV15 to TRBJ2-3; D may match TRBD1 or TRBD2 (5 bases each). Germline V gene lookup returns CDR1 LNHNV and CDR2 YYDKDF (reference sequence). The CDR3 is made up of 14 amino acids. Trimming removed 5 bases at V and 2 bases at J, with 11 bases between. The CDR3 loop reads CATSPGLPTDTQYF. The CDR3 DNA is TGTGCCACCAGCCCGGGGCTACCCACAGATACGCAGTATTTT.

The chain joins TRBV6-6 to TRBJ1-5; D call uncertain. CDR1 is MNHNY and CDR2 is SVGAGI in the germline V gene (reference sequence). Trimming took 6 bases from V and 4 from J, leaving 10 bases between them. This CDR3 contains 13 residues. The CDR3, as DNA: TGTGCCAGCAGGCCGGGCCAAAATCAGCCCCAGCATTTT. Its translation: CASRPGQNQPQHF.

This clonotype was found a few times. V gene TRBV20-1 combines with J gene TRBJ2-1; the match to TRBD2 covers 13 bases. The trim removed 6 bases at V and 7 bases at J, leaving 12 bases unmatched. The CDR3 length is 16 residues. The germline V gene encodes CDR1 DFQATT and CDR2 SNEGSKA (reference sequence). The CDR3 loop reads CSADIGLAGAGNEQFF. Written as DNA, the CDR3 is TGCAGTGCCGACATCGGACTAGCGGGAGCGGGGAATGAGCAGTTCTTC.

The gene calls are TRBV20-1 and TRBJ2-1; 10 bases map to TRBD2. Germline V CDR1 and CDR2: DFQATT, SNEGSKA (reference sequence). V shed 0 bases and J 8 bases; nucleotides not matched to a gene: 7. This CDR3 comprises 15 residues. DNA for the CDR3: TGCAGTGCTAGAGATTATAGCGGGAGGCCGGATGAGCAGTTCTTC. Amino acids: CSARDYSGRPDEQFF.

The rearrangement joins TRBV11-2 to TRBJ1-1; no reliable D call. Germline V CDR1 and CDR2: SGHAT, FQNNGV. Trimming took off 1 base at V and 4 bases at J, with 10 bases between the two ends. The CDR3 sequence is 14 residues long. Written as DNA, the CDR3 is TGTGCCAGCAGCTTAGTGTGGAACCGCACTGAAGCTTTCTTT. Its protein is CASSLVWNRTEAFF.

The V call is TRBV11-2, the J call TRBJ2-7, with D unclear. The CDR3 is 16 residues long. Germline V lookup: CDR1 SGHAT, CDR2 FQNNGV. V shed 0 bases and J shed 2 bases, with 14 bases lying between them. The chain's CDR3 is CASSLDLRVSTYEQYF. The CDR3 coding sequence is TGTGCCAGCAGCTTAGATTTACGTGTAAGCACCTACGAGCAGTACTTC.

The chain uses TRBV5-5 and TRBJ2-3; no definite D call. Germline values: CDR1 SGHKS, CDR2 YYEKEE (reference sequence). Trimming took off 4 bases at V and 0 bases at J, with 12 bases between the two ends. CDR3 size: 15 residues. CDR3 amino acids: CASSPDGLSTDTQYF. The CDR3 region has the DNA TGTGCCAGCAGCCCCGACGGGCTAAGCACAGATACGCAGTATTTT.